This TCR beta chain was profiled in a study of blood T cell repertoires in COVID-19. In the study overall: The study drew acute and convalescent COVID-19 samples from the United States, Italy and Spain. Sources were T cells, B-cell-depleted T cells, or PBMCs; the material itself was cDNA or gDNA.

The authors' processing: Estimates of nucleated cell counts were drawn from the amplification of reference gene primers. Sequencing used immunoSEQ multiplex PCR; TCRdb keeps in-frame clones, though not all of them. The V and J calls and clone size are taken from that table; D and trimming were inferred from the DNA. This repertoire shows about 71,000 clones, 88% found once; its top ten account for 2.3%. V dropped 0 bases and J dropped 5 bases, with 10 bases sitting between them. Per germline, CDR1 GTSNPN and CDR2 SVGIG (reference sequence). The CDR3 loop spans 14 amino acids. This receptor was taken from a human donor in a cohort sampled during active COVID-19. The rearrangement joins TRBV30 to TRBJ2-2; perhaps TRBD2 as D (5 bases). What was sequenced was peripheral blood. CDR3 residues: CAWSVEVTTGELFF. The CDR3 DNA reads as TGTGCCTGGAGTGTGGAGGTAACAACCGGGGAGCTGTTTTTT. The variable domain in full, with the rest retrieved from reference TRBV30 and TRBJ2-2, is SQTIHQWPATLVQPVGSPLSLECTVEGTSNPNLYWYRQAAGRGLQLLFYSVGIGQISSEVPQNLSASRPQDRQFILSSKKLLLSDSGFYLCAWSVEVTTGELFFGEGSRLTVL.